A single sample gave rise to the 25 T cell receptor beta chains below, sequenced in a study of radiotherapy plus CTLA-4 blockade in lung cancer. Sequencing used immunoSEQ multiplex PCR; TCRdb keeps in-frame clones, though not all of them. The sample contains almost 55,000 clones, around 80% of which appear only once. The specimen comprised peripheral blood, sampled from a patient treated with radiotherapy plus ipilimumab. Receptor source: a human donor with non-small cell lung cancer who had a partial response to radiotherapy plus ipilimumab.

This sequence joins TRBV6-1 and TRBJ1-1; a weak D match, TRBD1 (5 bases). There are 14 residues in the CDR3. The V and J ends lost 7 bases and 5 bases respectively, with 17 bases between them. The germline V gene encodes CDR1 MNHNS and CDR2 SASEGT. The DNA for the CDR3 is TGTGCCAGCACCATGAAGGGAGGGGAAACTGAAGCTTTCTTT. Translated: CASTMKGGETEAFF.

This chain links TRBV9 with TRBJ1-4; D is unclear. The germline V and J ends were trimmed by 4 bases and 3 bases, with 19 bases remaining between them. The CDR3 loop spans 17 amino acids. Looked up from germline, CDR1 is SGDLS and CDR2 is YYNGEE. The CDR3 here is CASSTEKWATANEKLFF. The CDR3 nucleotides read TGTGCCAGCAGCACCGAGAAGTGGGCAACAGCTAATGAAAAACTGTTTTTT. Variable domain in full (rest from reference TRBV9 and TRBJ1-4): DSGVTQTPKHLITATGQRVTLRCSPRSGDLSVYWYQQSLDQGLQFLIQYYNGEERAKGNILERFSAQQFPDLHSELNLSSLELGDSALYFCASSTEKWATANEKLFFGSGTQLSVL.

This clone has only one observation. V usage is TRBV5-8 and J usage is TRBJ2-3; D is perhaps TRBD2 (6 bases). V lost 4 bases and J 4 bases, leaving 16 bases between the germline ends. The CDR3 spans 15 residues. The germline gives CDR1 SGHTS, CDR2 YDEGEE. Here the CDR3 DNA reads TGTGCCAGCAGCGCGGGACTCCTCGACGCAGATACGCAGTATTTT. The encoded protein is CASSAGLLDADTQYF.

The gene calls are TRBV11-2 and TRBJ1-4; 7 bases agree with TRBD1. Germline V gives CDR1 SGHAT, CDR2 FQNNGV. This CDR3 is 15 amino acids long. V was pared by 5 bases and J by 4 bases, with 7 bases of the junction left unmatched. CDR3 DNA: TGTGCCAGCAGCCCCCGGACAGGAGTTAATGAAAAACTGTTTTTT. Its protein is CASSPRTGVNEKLFF.

This clone was counted between two and nine times. V and J are TRBV7-8 and TRBJ1-1; D is unresolved. The CDR3 length is 14 residues. V was shortened by 5 bases and J by 4 bases, with 14 bases between the two germline ends. CDR1 SGHVS and CDR2 FQNEAQ come from the germline V gene. The CDR3 is CASSPRERRTEAFF. For the CDR3, the DNA is TGTGCCAGCAGCCCCCGGGAGCGCCGCACTGAAGCTTTCTTT. Full variable domain (remainder filled in from reference TRBV7-8 and TRBJ1-1): GAGVSQSPRYKVAKRGQDVALRCDPISGHVSLFWYQQALGQGPEFLTYFQNEAQLDKSGLPSDRFFAERPEGSVSTLKIQRTQQEDSAVYLCASSPRERRTEAFFGQGTRLTVV.

CDR3 DNA sequence: TGTGCCAGCACCGGACTAGCGGGCTCCTACGAGCAGTACTTC. Amino acids: CASTGLAGSYEQYF. The gene calls are TRBV7-8 and TRBJ2-7; 11 nucleotides line up with TRBD2. Looked up from germline, CDR1 is SGHVS and CDR2 is FQNEAQ. V dropped 7 bases and J dropped 0; count of bases not matched to a gene: 2. The CDR3 extends over 14 amino acids.

V gene TRBV19 combines with J gene TRBJ1-1, with D possibly TRBD1 on 6 matching bases. The germline gives CDR1 LNHDA, CDR2 SQIVND (reference sequence). This CDR3 spans 13 amino acids. V lost 8 bases and J 0 bases, leaving 10 bases between the germline ends. In DNA form, the CDR3 reads TGTGCCAGTCGACAGGCTATGAACACTGAAGCTTTCTTT. Residues: CASRQAMNTEAFF.

This clone was counted a single time. V gene TRBV6-1 combines with J gene TRBJ2-5; TRBD2 aligns across 7 bases. The V gene end was trimmed by 2 bases and the J gene end by 1 base; junction bases not matched to a gene: 4. Per the germline V gene, CDR1 is MNHNS and CDR2 is SASEGT. This CDR3 has 15 residues. The DNA of the CDR3 is TGTGCCAGCAGTGAATTAACGGGGGGCCAAGAGACCCAGTACTTC. This translates into CASSELTGGQETQYF.

The chain employs TRBV7-3 and TRBJ2-7, with a tentative D call TRBD1 (6 bases). There are 13 residues in the CDR3. Germline CDR1 is SGHTA and CDR2 is FQGTGA. The germline V and J ends were trimmed by 1 base and 5 bases, with 9 bases remaining between them. The CDR3 loop is CASSLSQGNEQYF. The DNA of the CDR3 is TGTGCCAGCAGCTTAAGTCAGGGGAACGAGCAGTACTTC.

This clone was detected a few times. The genes are TRBV6-6 and TRBJ2-7; the D gene is possibly TRBD2 (6 bases). CDR1 MNHNY and CDR2 SVGAGI come from the germline V gene (reference sequence). This CDR3 has 14 amino acids. V lost 4 bases and J lost 2, with 12 bases in between. The CDR3 here is CASSSPGGAYEQYF. CDR3 DNA sequence: TGTGCCAGCAGTTCCCCAGGAGGGGCCTACGAGCAGTACTTC.

The CDR3 here is CASNPAVDYQPQHF. CDR3 in DNA: TGTGCCAGTAATCCCGCCGTAGACTATCAGCCCCAGCATTTT. This chain connects TRBV19 to TRBJ1-5; D remains ambiguous. This CDR3 spans 14 amino acids. Germline assignment: CDR1 LNHDA and CDR2 SQIVND (reference sequence). The V end was cut by 7 bases, the J end by 5 bases, with 15 bases between.

The chain recombines TRBV2 with TRBJ2-5; 16 nucleotides line up with TRBD2. The V gene's germline CDR1 is SNHLY and CDR2 FYNNEI. This CDR3 contains 18 residues. J lost 5 bases, V lost 6 bases, and 12 bases had no gene match. Here the CDR3 reads CASSPSGTSGGAWETQYF. CDR3 bases: TGTGCCAGCAGCCCCTCGGGGACTAGCGGGGGGGCGTGGGAGACCCAGTACTTC.

The chain is built from TRBV11-2 and TRBJ1-3, with D uncertain. This CDR3 has 14 amino acids. Trimming cost V 6 bases and J 3 bases, with 12 bases left between them. CDR1 is SGHAT and CDR2 is FQNNGV in the germline V gene. The CDR3 DNA reads TGTGCCAGCAGGCTTTTAGGAGGTGGAAACACCATATATTTT. It translates to CASRLLGGGNTIYF.

CDR3 residues: CSVELVELKGYTF. CDR3 bases: TGCAGCGTTGAATTAGTAGAACTAAAAGGCTACACCTTC. The chain joins TRBV29-1 to TRBJ1-2; D not certain. This CDR3 has 13 residues. V lost 2 bases and J lost 8, with 15 bases in between. CDR1 is SQVTM, CDR2 ANQGSEA, per germline.

A few counts support this clone. The V gene is TRBV6-6, the J gene TRBJ1-2; no firm D call. CDR1 is MNHNY and CDR2 is SVGAGI in the germline V gene (reference sequence). The CDR3 totals 11 residues. V shed 7 bases and J shed 7 bases, with 10 bases lying between them. The CDR3 protein is CASNPGVGYTF. The DNA for the CDR3 is TGTGCCAGCAACCCCGGGGTTGGCTACACCTTC.

V and J are TRBV5-1 and TRBJ1-5; maybe TRBD1 (6 bases). Germline V lookup: CDR1 SGHRS, CDR2 YFSETQ. CDR3 length equals 14 residues. Trimming pared 2 bases from V and 2 bases from J, leaving 8 bases between. CDR3 DNA sequence: TGCGCCAGCAGCTTACAGGGCGGCAATCAGCCCCAGCATTTT. This sequence encodes CASSLQGGNQPQHF.

The V and J genes are TRBV9 and TRBJ2-7; TRBD1 matches at 7 bases. Germline CDR1 SGDLS, CDR2 YYNGEE. This CDR3 spans 14 amino acids. V lost 4 bases to trimming and J lost 5 bases; unmatched junction nucleotides: 9. CDR3 nucleotides: TGTGCCAGCAGCCCACAGACAGGGTTCGACGAGCAGTACTTC. The encoded protein is CASSPQTGFDEQYF.

This clone is a singleton in its sample. The rearrangement uses TRBV15 and TRBJ2-7; 8 nucleotides match TRBD1. The CDR3 extends over 12 amino acids. V lost 0 bases, J lost 9 bases, and 1 base stayed unmatched. Germline loops: CDR1 LNHNV, CDR2 YYDKDF (reference sequence). The CDR3 reads CATSRDTGGQYF. CDR3 coding DNA: TGTGCCACCAGCAGAGATACAGGGGGGCAGTACTTC.

This clone was seen a few times. The chain recombines TRBV5-6 with TRBJ1-2; 7 nucleotides agree with TRBD1. In germline, CDR1 is SGHDT, CDR2 YYEEEE. The CDR3 extends over 11 amino acids. Losses at the gene ends were 3 bases for V and 10 bases for J; bases not matched to a gene: 3. The CDR3 here is CASSYDRDYTF. In DNA, the CDR3 is TGTGCCAGCAGCTACGACAGGGACTACACCTTC.

This chain links TRBV9 with TRBJ2-3, with D possibly being TRBD2 (5 bases). Trimming cost V 0 bases and J 0 bases, with 11 bases left between them. Germline CDR1 reads SGDLS; CDR2 reads YYNGEE. The CDR3 has 16 amino acids. The CDR3 region has the DNA TGTGCCAGCAGCGTAGTAGGAGGACCAAGCACAGATACGCAGTATTTT. Residues: CASSVVGGPSTDTQYF.

About this clone itself: Distinct nucleotide sequences in the sample also encode this CDR3. CDR3 protein: CASSVVAGGNNEQFF. The CDR3, as DNA: TGTGCCAGCAGCGTAGTAGCGGGGGGAAACAATGAGCAGTTCTTC. V gene TRBV9 combines with J gene TRBJ2-1; 10 nucleotides agree with TRBD2. Germline trimming cut 0 bases from V and 5 bases from J; bases unmatched to any gene: 2. The CDR3 is 15 amino acids. Germline V lookup: CDR1 SGDLS, CDR2 YYNGEE. Combining the CDR3 with reference TRBV9 and TRBJ2-1 gives the whole variable domain DSGVTQTPKHLITATGQRVTLRCSPRSGDLSVYWYQQSLDQGLQFLIQYYNGEERAKGNILERFSAQQFPDLHSELNLSSLELGDSALYFCASSVVAGGNNEQFFGPGTRLTVL.

J is TRBJ2-7 and V is TRBV2, with a possible D match to TRBD1 (5 bases). Looked up from germline, CDR1 is SNHLY and CDR2 is FYNNEI. The CDR3 is made up of 14 amino acids. Trimming took 4 bases from V and 0 from J, leaving 10 bases between them. The CDR3 spells CASSGPGFSYEQYF. The CDR3 bases are TGTGCCAGCAGTGGGCCAGGGTTCTCCTACGAGCAGTACTTC.

This chain links TRBV6-5 with TRBJ2-7, with TRBD2 identical over 11 bases. This CDR3 spans 16 amino acids. V shed 2 bases, J shed 4 bases, and the junction held 7 bases outside the gene matches. The germline CDR1 and CDR2 sequences are MNHEY and SVGAGI. The CDR3 DNA is TGTGCCAGCAGTTACCCGCTAGCGGGGGGCCGTTACGAGCAGTACTTC. Amino acids: CASSYPLAGGRYEQYF.

The chain couples TRBV7-6 to TRBJ2-5; D is perhaps TRBD1 (6 bases). There are 15 residues in the CDR3. In germline, CDR1 is SGHVS, CDR2 FNYEAQ. Trimming took off 1 base at V and 5 bases at J, with 14 bases between the two ends. Here the CDR3 DNA reads TGTGCCAGCAGCTTAGTAGCCAGGGGTGGGGAGACCCAGTACTTC. Amino acids: CASSLVARGGETQYF.

J is TRBJ2-5 and V is TRBV6-1, with TRBD1 matching over 7 bases. V was pared by 10 bases and J by 0 bases, with 8 bases of the junction left unmatched. The CDR3 extends over 14 amino acids. The germline CDR1 and CDR2 sequences are MNHNS and SASEGT. CDR3 residues: CAILTQGYQETQYF. The DNA for the CDR3 is TGTGCCATCCTAACACAGGGGTACCAAGAGACCCAGTACTTC.